This T cell receptor beta chain was retrieved from a study of long-term antiretroviral therapy in people with HIV. Overall study results and limits: Controls had broader CDR3 length ranges than HIV repertoires did. Missing from the dataset were any data on ART adherence, viral resistance or therapy changes. Post-ART diversity increased but stayed below transplant donor controls.

Points on this clone: Antigen: not known.

Germline V CDR1 and CDR2: SGHTA, FQGNSA. The length of the CDR3 is 14 residues. After removal of 5 bases from V and 9 bases from J, the junction contained 10 bases not matched to a gene. Investigators performed immunoSEQ version v3.0 at survey level. Sequencing used immunoSEQ multiplex PCR; TCRdb keeps in-frame clones, though not all of them. The sample records roughly 19,000 clones, 80% to 95% being singletons. V gene TRBV7-2 combines with J gene TRBJ2-1; TRBD1 aligns across 7 bases. Sequenced material: unsorted PBMCs, taken 4.4 years after starting antiretroviral therapy. The source of this sequence is a woman aged 50 to 60 with HIV. CDR3 sequence: CASSQLTGFGEQFF. The CDR3 region has the DNA TGTGCCAGCAGCCAGTTGACAGGGTTCGGTGAGCAGTTCTTC.